A single sample is the source of the 30 T cell receptor beta chains below, sequenced in a study of T cells in Graves' hyperthyroidism and ophthalmopathy. The source material, RNA transcripts, was used to amplify TCR beta CDR3 regions. The primer set for the first-round RT-PCR of the TCR CDR3 was HTBI. MiXCR, applied by TCRdb to the multiplex PCR reads, yields one record per CDR3 protein. The table has hundreds of thousands of distinct CDR3 sequences, about a fifth seen once. Sequenced: blood. All receptors derive from a man aged 30 to 39 with Graves' ophthalmopathy.

The table lists this clonotype with a few counts. This sequence joins TRBV27 and TRBJ2-6; D is uncertain. Trimming took 5 bases from V and 0 from J, leaving 5 bases between them. The CDR3 loop spans 14 amino acids. Germline CDR1 and CDR2: MNHEY and SMNVEV (reference sequence). The CDR3 sequence: CASSKSSGANVLTF. The CDR3 nucleotides read TGTGCCAGCAGTAAGTCCTCTGGGGCCAACGTCCTGACTTTC.

This clonotype was seen ten or more times. The chain uses TRBV28 and TRBJ1-1; D not certain. Per the germline V gene, CDR1 is MDHEN and CDR2 is SYDVKM. The CDR3 is made up of 15 amino acids. Trimming pared 5 bases from V and 0 bases from J, leaving 13 bases between. CDR3 DNA sequence: TGTGCCAGCAGTCCGATGACGGCGATGAACACTGAAGCTTTCTTT. The encoded protein is CASSPMTAMNTEAFF.

CDR3: CASRPTGLGSGANVLTF. In DNA, the CDR3 is TGTGCCAGCAGACCGACAGGGTTGGGCTCTGGGGCCAACGTCCTGACTTTC. The chain carries TRBV6-1 and TRBJ2-6; 7 bases are a match to TRBD1. The CDR3 consists of 17 residues. From germline, CDR1 is MNHNS and CDR2 SASEGT. Trimming removed 6 bases from V and 0 bases from J; junction bases left unmatched: 8.

This rearrangement joins TRBV29-1 to TRBJ1-1, with D possibly being TRBD1 (5 bases). The CDR3 extends over 15 amino acids. Trimming took 1 base from V and 2 from J, leaving 14 bases between them. Germline CDR1 is SQVTM and CDR2 is ANQGSEA. For the CDR3, the DNA is TGCAGCGTTGAAGGGTCGCAGGGAATCAACACTGAAGCTTTCTTT. Amino acid sequence: CSVEGSQGINTEAFF.

This clonotype was seen at least ten times. This chain joins TRBV15 and TRBJ2-3; 8 bases map to TRBD2. J was trimmed by 3 bases and V by 0 bases; bases with no gene match: 2. CDR1 LNHNV and CDR2 YYDKDF come from the germline V gene (reference sequence). The CDR3 spans 15 residues. CDR3 sequence reads: CATSRDRGRTDTQYF. The CDR3 DNA reads TGTGCCACCAGCAGAGATCGCGGGAGGACAGATACGCAGTATTTT.

J is TRBJ2-2 and V is TRBV27; perhaps D is TRBD1 or TRBD2 (5 bases each). Germline V gene sequence: CDR1 MNHEY, CDR2 SMNVEV (reference sequence). The ends were cut back, 9 bases at V and 4 bases at J, with 18 bases in the middle. The CDR3 is 15 residues long. DNA of the CDR3: TGTGCCAGTACTGGGACGGGGCCGAGCACCGGGGAGCTGTTTTTT. Its protein is CASTGTGPSTGELFF.

The chain couples TRBV11-3 to TRBJ2-1; 9 nucleotides line up with TRBD2. V shed 5 bases and J 2 bases; nucleotides not matched to a gene: 7. Germline V gene sequence: CDR1 SGHNT, CDR2 YENEEA. The CDR3 covers 16 residues. The CDR3 protein is CASSASGTSPYNEQFF. Here the CDR3 DNA reads TGTGCCAGCAGCGCCTCCGGGACTAGCCCCTACAATGAGCAGTTCTTC.

This clonotype was observed at least ten times. The chain uses TRBV2 and TRBJ1-1, with D perhaps matching TRBD1 (6 bases). The germline gives CDR1 SNHLY, CDR2 FYNNEI. Trimming pared 6 bases from V and 5 bases from J, leaving 13 bases between. The CDR3 covers 13 residues. The CDR3 region is CASSVRTGTEAFF. The DNA for the CDR3 is TGTGCCAGCAGCGTAAGAACAGGGACTGAAGCTTTCTTT.

The rearrangement joins TRBV15 to TRBJ2-5; 8 nucleotides line up with TRBD1. Per the germline V gene, CDR1 is LNHNV and CDR2 is YYDKDF (reference sequence). This CDR3 contains 14 residues. The J segment lost 5 bases and the V segment lost 5 bases, leaving 7 bases of the junction unmatched. The CDR3 DNA reads TGTGCCACCAGCTCGACAGGGGCCGGGGAGACCCAGTACTTC. Encoded protein: CATSSTGAGETQYF.

This clonotype came up a few times. The rearrangement uses TRBV9 and TRBJ2-1; the match to TRBD2 covers 9 bases. The germline V gene encodes CDR1 SGDLS and CDR2 YYNGEE. The CDR3 is 17 amino acids. V lost 0 bases to trimming and J lost 5 bases; unmatched junction nucleotides: 9. The CDR3: CASSVEPSGKIDNEQFF. As DNA, the CDR3 is TGTGCCAGCAGCGTAGAGCCTAGCGGGAAGATAGACAATGAGCAGTTCTTC.

Only a few counts were recorded for this clonotype. The chain joins TRBV3-1 to TRBJ1-1, with 8 nucleotides matching TRBD1. Germline values: CDR1 LGHDT, CDR2 YNNKEL (reference sequence). CDR3 length: 15 residues. V lost 4 bases to trimming and J lost 0 bases; unmatched junction nucleotides: 4. The DNA of the CDR3 is TGTGCCAGCAGCCCCGGGACAGGTTTGAACACTGAAGCTTTCTTT. Protein product: CASSPGTGLNTEAFF.

The table lists this clonotype with a few counts. The V and J genes are TRBV9 and TRBJ1-1; 9 bases fit TRBD1. CDR1 and CDR2 (germline): SGDLS, YYNGEE. The trim removed 2 bases at V and 1 base at J, leaving 9 bases unmatched. The CDR3 runs 17 residues. The CDR3 nucleotides are TGTGCCAGCAGCGTTTCTAGGACAGGGGAGGGGAACACTGAAGCTTTCTTT. Residues: CASSVSRTGEGNTEAFF. Based on the CDR3 plus reference TRBV9 and TRBJ1-1, the full variable domain is DSGVTQTPKHLITATGQRVTLRCSPRSGDLSVYWYQQSLDQGLQFLIQYYNGEERAKGNILERFSAQQFPDLHSELNLSSLELGDSALYFCASSVSRTGEGNTEAFFGQGTRLTVV.

This chain connects TRBV15 to TRBJ1-6, with D possibly TRBD1 on 5 matching bases. Trimming shortened V by 0 bases and J by 2 bases, and 11 bases separated the two germline ends. The V gene's germline CDR1 is LNHNV and CDR2 YYDKDF (reference sequence). This CDR3 comprises 17 residues. CDR3 protein: CATSRDKGETYNSPLHF. CDR3 DNA sequence: TGTGCCACCAGCAGAGATAAAGGGGAAACCTATAATTCACCCCTCCACTTT.

This CDR3 reads CASSSERQPQHF. In DNA form, the CDR3 reads TGTGCCAGCAGTTCAGAGAGACAGCCCCAGCATTTT. V gene TRBV28 combines with J gene TRBJ1-5; D is unclear. The CDR3 consists of 12 residues. Trimming stripped 4 bases from V and 7 bases from J, with 8 bases between. Germline V CDR1 and CDR2: MDHEN, SYDVKM.

The V and J genes are TRBV20-1 and TRBJ1-5, with TRBD1 as a possible D gene (6 bases). The germline gives CDR1 DFQATT, CDR2 SNEGSKA (reference sequence). CDR3 length: 13 residues. Trimming removed 5 bases at V and 2 bases at J, with 10 bases between. The DNA for the CDR3 is TGCAGTGCTCAGAGACAGGGCAATCAGCCCCAGCATTTT. The encoded protein is CSAQRQGNQPQHF.

The V and J genes are TRBV5-5 and TRBJ2-7; possibly TRBD1 for D (6 bases). Germline-derived CDR1 and CDR2 are SGHKS and YYEKEE (reference sequence). Trimming cost V 1 base and J 3 bases, with 11 bases left between them. This CDR3 spans 14 amino acids. This chain's CDR3 is CASSLNTGYYEQYF. CDR3 nucleotide sequence: TGTGCCAGCAGCTTGAACACAGGGTACTACGAGCAGTACTTC.

The CDR3 region has the DNA TGTGCCAGCAGCTGGCTGGACAGGGTGGAGGATGGCTACACCTTC. Residues: CASSWLDRVEDGYTF. The genes are TRBV11-2 and TRBJ1-2, with 8 bases matching TRBD1. Trimming at V came to 4 bases and at J to 6 bases, leaving 10 bases not matched to a gene. Germline V gene sequence: CDR1 SGHAT, CDR2 FQNNGV. This CDR3 is built from 15 residues.

In this sample, this clonotype turned up a few times. V gene TRBV7-8 combines with J gene TRBJ1-6, with 10 bases aligning to TRBD1. Germline CDR1 SGHVS, CDR2 FQNEAQ. This CDR3 is built from 17 residues. Losses at the gene ends were 1 base for V and 7 bases for J; bases not matched to a gene: 7. The CDR3: CASSLDEGTGDNSPLHF. CDR3 sequence (DNA): TGTGCCAGCAGCTTAGACGAGGGGACAGGGGACAATTCACCCCTCCACTTT.

This clonotype was detected a few times. This may arise from a read error, as a much more abundant clone is one base away. The chain joins TRBV20-1 to TRBJ2-5; D not resolved. V gave up 0 bases and J gave up 7 bases, with 12 bases separating them. The CDR3 consists of 13 residues. Germline lookup yields CDR1 DFQATT and CDR2 SNEGSKA (reference sequence). The CDR3 reads CSARELLAGTQYF. The CDR3 DNA sequence: TGCAGTGCTAGAGAGCTGCTTGCCGGGACCCAGTACTTC.

This clonotype was observed a few times. The chain employs TRBV27 and TRBJ1-2; 7 nucleotides agree with TRBD1. CDR1 and CDR2 (germline): MNHEY, SMNVEV (reference sequence). The CDR3 sequence is 19 residues long. V shed 2 bases and J 0 bases; nucleotides not matched to a gene: 15. This CDR3 reads CASSLLFGQGRGPNYGYTF. Here the CDR3 DNA reads TGTGCCAGCAGTTTACTCTTCGGGCAGGGAAGGGGGCCTAACTATGGCTACACCTTC.

The chain combines TRBV20-1 with TRBJ2-2, with D unclear. Trimming removed 6 bases at V and 2 bases at J, with 10 bases between. Germline assignment: CDR1 DFQATT and CDR2 SNEGSKA (reference sequence). The CDR3 extends over 13 amino acids. The CDR3 bases are TGCAGTGCCCCGCTGGGAAACACCGGGGAGCTGTTTTTT. Translation: CSAPLGNTGELFF.

This chain uses TRBV2 with TRBJ2-7; tentatively, D is TRBD2 (6 bases). Trimming took 5 bases from V and 5 from J, leaving 16 bases between them. This CDR3 comprises 14 residues. Germline CDR1 and CDR2: SNHLY and FYNNEI. CDR3: CASSNGPAGNEQYF. The CDR3, as DNA: TGTGCCAGCAGTAACGGCCCTGCGGGGAACGAGCAGTACTTC.

V and J are TRBV27 and TRBJ1-3, with D possibly TRBD1 on 6 matching bases. CDR3 length: 19 amino acids. Trimming took 2 bases from V and 0 from J, leaving 20 bases between them. The V gene's germline CDR1 is MNHEY and CDR2 SMNVEV (reference sequence). CDR3 sequence reads: CASSLATGLPLFSGNTIYF. The CDR3 nucleotides read TGTGCCAGCAGTTTAGCGACAGGCCTTCCTCTTTTCTCTGGAAACACCATATATTTT.

The chain has TRBV20-1 and TRBJ2-3; 12 bases match TRBD2. Trimming took 5 bases from V and 4 from J; bases not matched to a gene: 4. Germline V gives CDR1 DFQATT, CDR2 SNEGSKA (reference sequence). The CDR3 sequence is 14 residues long. The CDR3, as DNA: TGCAGTGCTTCGACTAGCGGGAGTTCAGATACGCAGTATTTT. Translating it yields CSASTSGSSDTQYF.

The rearrangement joins TRBV20-1 to TRBJ2-4; 8 positions match TRBD2. In germline, CDR1 is DFQATT, CDR2 SNEGSKA (reference sequence). J lost 3 bases, V lost 1 base, and 2 bases had no gene match. The CDR3 is 14 amino acids. CDR3 in amino acids: CSARVGGDKNIQYF. The DNA of the CDR3 is TGCAGTGCTAGAGTCGGGGGGGACAAAAACATTCAGTACTTC.

This chain joins TRBV5-1 and TRBJ1-1, with D tentatively TRBD1 (5 bases). CDR1 and CDR2 from the germline V gene are SGHRS and YFSETQ. Trimming stripped 0 bases from V and 5 bases from J, with 11 bases between. The CDR3 runs 14 residues. The CDR3 protein is CASSLEWGGTEAFF. CDR3 nucleotide sequence: TGCGCCAGCAGCTTGGAATGGGGGGGGACTGAAGCTTTCTTT.

V gene TRBV7-8 combines with J gene TRBJ1-2; D gene uncertain. The CDR3 runs 14 residues. CDR1 and CDR2 (germline): SGHVS, FQNEAQ. The V end lost 6 bases, the J end lost 8 bases, and 19 bases lay between the germline ends. CDR3 sequence (DNA): TGTGCCAGCAGACCTCGAGGGATGTGGGCCGGCTACACCTTC. Its protein is CASRPRGMWAGYTF.

In its sample, this clonotype was seen a few times. The CDR3 reads CASSLSGSGGELFF. CDR3 nucleotides: TGTGCCAGCAGTTTATCTGGGTCGGGCGGGGAGCTGTTTTTT. This chain joins TRBV12-3 or TRBV12-4 and TRBJ2-2; D gene uncertain. V was trimmed by 2 bases and J by 7 bases, leaving 11 bases between them. The CDR3 consists of 14 residues.

This clonotype was observed a handful of times. The genes are TRBV7-9 and TRBJ2-5; 9 positions agree with TRBD2. Germline CDR1 reads SEHNR; CDR2 reads FQNEAQ (reference sequence). CDR3 size: 15 residues. V lost 1 base and J lost 3; bases outside the gene matches: 3. CDR3 nucleotide sequence: TGTGCCAGCAGCTTAGGTAGCGGGAGAAAAGAGACCCAGTACTTC. Protein sequence: CASSLGSGRKETQYF.

The CDR3 coding sequence is TGTGCCAGCAGTATCCTTTCACAGACCCAGTACTTC. This sequence encodes CASSILSQTQYF. The J gene is TRBJ2-5, the V gene TRBV28; D is unclear. V was shortened by 5 bases and J by 6 bases, with 10 bases between the two germline ends. CDR1 MDHEN and CDR2 SYDVKM come from the germline V gene. The CDR3 consists of 12 residues.